The 23 T cell receptor beta chains below all came from one sample that was sequenced in a study of Ad26.COV2.S vaccination and SARS-CoV-2 variants. This sample's treatment: approximately 18 received Ad26.COV2.S at low or high dose, single or two shots; 5 received placebo; per-sample allocation not given. Collection of the samples took place on day 63 after the first injection of vaccine or placebo. Here immunoSEQ multiplex PCR was the method, and the copy in TCRdb shows in-frame clones only, minus some. Of around 340,000 clones in the sample, around nine tenths were seen once. Specimen: peripheral blood, collected in a trial of Ad26.COV2.S vaccine versus placebo. These TCRs come from a person between 18 and 65 years old who received the Ad26.COV2.S COVID-19 vaccine or a placebo.

In DNA form, the CDR3 reads TGTGCCAGCAGCCCCCCGGGGGTGATCACCGGGGAGCTGTTTTTT. This sequence encodes CASSPPGVITGELFF. The chain combines TRBV7-9 with TRBJ2-2; TRBD2 is a possible D gene (6 bases). V lost 5 bases to trimming and J lost 4 bases, with 14 bases between them. Per germline, CDR1 SEHNR and CDR2 FQNEAQ (reference sequence). The CDR3 is 15 residues long.

The chain links TRBV7-8 to TRBJ2-3, with 14 bases matching TRBD2. Germline loops: CDR1 SGHVS, CDR2 FQNEAQ. Germline trimming cut 2 bases from V and 4 bases from J; bases unmatched to any gene: 5. The CDR3 loop spans 17 amino acids. Here the CDR3 reads CASSLIGLAGGSDTQYF. The CDR3 nucleotides read TGTGCCAGCAGCTTAATCGGACTAGCGGGGGGCTCAGATACGCAGTATTTT. The whole variable domain, filled in from reference TRBV7-8 and TRBJ2-3, reads GAGVSQSPRYKVAKRGQDVALRCDPISGHVSLFWYQQALGQGPEFLTYFQNEAQLDKSGLPSDRFFAERPEGSVSTLKIQRTQQEDSAVYLCASSLIGLAGGSDTQYFGPGTRLTVL.

Written as DNA, the CDR3 is TGTGCCAGTACCCCACAGGGAACAACAGATACGCAGTATTTT. Translation: CASTPQGTTDTQYF. The V call is TRBV19, the J call TRBJ2-3; D may be TRBD1 (6 bases). Germline loops: CDR1 LNHDA, CDR2 SQIVND (reference sequence). V gave up 7 bases and J gave up 3 bases, with 14 bases separating them. This CDR3 has 14 amino acids. Filled out from reference TRBV19 and TRBJ2-3, the complete variable domain reads DGGITQSPKYLFRKEGQNVTLSCEQNLNHDAMYWYRQDPGQGLRLIYYSQIVNDFQKGDIAEGYSVSREKKESFPLTVTSAQKNPTAFYLCASTPQGTTDTQYFGPGTRLTVL.

About this clone itself: The same CDR3 also results from other DNA sequences found in this sample. The V gene is TRBV19, the J gene TRBJ1-4, with no clear D. Trimming took 3 bases from V and 5 from J, leaving 7 bases between them. Germline loops: CDR1 LNHDA, CDR2 SQIVND (reference sequence). The CDR3 length is 13 residues. The CDR3 spells CASSISRNEKLFF. CDR3 sequence (DNA): TGTGCCAGTAGTATCAGCAGAAATGAAAAACTGTTTTTT.

In this sample, this clone turned up a few times. V gene TRBV27 combines with J gene TRBJ2-7; 9 bases match TRBD2. Germline values: CDR1 MNHEY, CDR2 SMNVEV (reference sequence). The CDR3 contains 16 residues. J was trimmed by 3 bases and V by 2 bases; bases with no gene match: 8. CDR3 sequence (DNA): TGTGCCAGCAGTTTAAAGTTAGGGACTAGCTTCTACGAGCAGTACTTC. Translated: CASSLKLGTSFYEQYF.

V gene TRBV2 combines with J gene TRBJ1-6; possibly TRBD1 for D (5 bases). This CDR3 has 15 amino acids. Trimming pared 3 bases from V and 4 bases from J, leaving 10 bases between. CDR1 and CDR2 (germline): SNHLY, FYNNEI. CDR3 DNA: TGTGCCAGCAGTGATCAGAGGGGTTATAATTCACCCCTCCACTTT. Protein sequence: CASSDQRGYNSPLHF.

This clone has more than one count but fewer than ten. The gene calls are TRBV27 and TRBJ1-3; D might be TRBD1 (5 bases). The V and J ends lost 5 bases and 0 bases respectively, with 11 bases between them. Germline CDR1 and CDR2: MNHEY and SMNVEV (reference sequence). This CDR3 has 15 amino acids. The CDR3 loop is CASSPGTYSGNTIYF. The DNA of the CDR3 is TGTGCCAGCAGTCCCGGGACCTACTCTGGAAACACCATATATTTT.

The V and J genes are TRBV7-9 and TRBJ1-1; a weak D match, TRBD1 (6 bases). The CDR3 covers 17 residues. Germline loops: CDR1 SEHNR, CDR2 FQNEAQ (reference sequence). Trimming pared 5 bases from V and 1 base from J, leaving 20 bases between. CDR3 protein: CASSLRTLDSRNTEAFF. CDR3 coding DNA: TGTGCCAGCAGCCTCAGAACGTTGGACAGCCGGAACACTGAAGCTTTCTTT.

This chain uses TRBV7-8 with TRBJ1-6, with TRBD1 as a possible D gene (6 bases). The CDR3 has 18 amino acids. Germline V gene sequence: CDR1 SGHVS, CDR2 FQNEAQ. V was trimmed by 4 bases and J by 0 bases, leaving 16 bases between them. The CDR3 is CASSSRDTAPSYNSPLHF. The CDR3 nucleotides read TGTGCCAGCAGCTCCCGGGACACCGCTCCCTCCTATAATTCACCCCTCCACTTT.

The V and J genes are TRBV18 and TRBJ2-1, with D tentatively TRBD1 or TRBD2 (5 bases each). Per germline, CDR1 KGHSH and CDR2 LQKENI. CDR3 size: 16 residues. V was shortened by 3 bases and J by 7 bases, with 19 bases between the two germline ends. CDR3 nucleotides: TGTGCCAGCTCACCTTCCGGGGCCGTTTTGGGTAATGAGCAGTTCTTC. It specifies CASSPSGAVLGNEQFF.

The chain uses TRBV5-6 and TRBJ2-2, with D perhaps matching TRBD1 (5 bases). The CDR3 has 15 amino acids. V dropped 4 bases and J dropped 4 bases, with 14 bases sitting between them. Germline loops: CDR1 SGHDT, CDR2 YYEEEE. CDR3 residues: CASSQFDRSTGELFF. The DNA of the CDR3 is TGTGCCAGCAGCCAATTTGACAGATCCACCGGGGAGCTGTTTTTT.

V gene TRBV27 combines with J gene TRBJ1-1; D is unclear. There are 13 residues in the CDR3. Germline V gene sequence: CDR1 MNHEY, CDR2 SMNVEV (reference sequence). Trimming removed 4 bases from V and 1 base from J, with 7 bases in between. The CDR3 loop is CASSYKGNTEAFF. DNA for the CDR3: TGTGCCAGCAGTTACAAAGGGAACACTGAAGCTTTCTTT.

This clone was observed at least ten times. The chain employs TRBV19 and TRBJ1-6, with TRBD1 as a possible D gene (6 bases). The CDR3 runs 16 residues. Trimming left V 3 bases short and J 5 bases short, with 14 bases between. Germline V gene data show CDR1 as LNHDA and CDR2 as SQIVND (reference sequence). The DNA for the CDR3 is TGTGCCAGTAGTATCGCTGACAGGAGGGATAATTCACCCCTCCACTTT. Amino acid sequence: CASSIADRRDNSPLHF. The variable domain in full, completed from reference TRBV19 and TRBJ1-6, reads DGGITQSPKYLFRKEGQNVTLSCEQNLNHDAMYWYRQDPGQGLRLIYYSQIVNDFQKGDIAEGYSVSREKKESFPLTVTSAQKNPTAFYLCASSIADRRDNSPLHFGNGTRLTVT.

The chain recombines TRBV5-1 with TRBJ1-1; D ambiguous. V lost 4 bases, J lost 3 bases, and 10 bases lay in between. Germline V lookup: CDR1 SGHRS, CDR2 YFSETQ. CDR3 length equals 13 residues. The CDR3 DNA sequence: TGCGCCAGCAGCCTAGGGCGGGACACTGAAGCTTTCTTT. It encodes CASSLGRDTEAFF.

This chain links TRBV5-1 with TRBJ2-1; TRBD1 matches at 12 bases. V was clipped by 2 bases and J by 7 bases; unmatched bases: 7. The CDR3 covers 16 residues. CDR1 and CDR2 from the germline V gene are SGHRS and YFSETQ. The DNA of the CDR3 is TGCGCCAGCAGCTTCACCGGGACAGGGGGCTGGAATGAGCAGTTCTTC. Translating it yields CASSFTGTGGWNEQFF.

The rearrangement links TRBV5-1 to TRBJ2-7, with TRBD2 as a possible D gene (6 bases). Germline V lookup: CDR1 SGHRS, CDR2 YFSETQ. Trimming took 0 bases from V and 4 from J, leaving 11 bases between them. The CDR3 has 14 amino acids. CDR3 sequence reads: CASSLAASDYEQYF. In DNA form, the CDR3 reads TGCGCCAGCAGCTTGGCGGCTAGCGATTACGAGCAGTACTTC.

V gene TRBV5-4 combines with J gene TRBJ2-3, with 9 bases matching TRBD2. Losses at the gene ends were 0 bases for V and 2 bases for J; bases not matched to a gene: 4. The CDR3 covers 16 residues. CDR1 is SGHNT and CDR2 is YYREEE in the germline V gene (reference sequence). The CDR3 DNA reads TGTGCCAGCAGCTTGGCTGCGGGGGGGCTCACAGATACGCAGTATTTT. This sequence encodes CASSLAAGGLTDTQYF.

This chain links TRBV4-2 with TRBJ2-1, with 10 bases aligning to TRBD1. CDR1 LGHNA and CDR2 YNFKEQ come from the germline V gene. The CDR3 covers 18 residues. After removal of 3 bases from V and 5 bases from J, the junction contained 13 bases not matched to a gene. CDR3 sequence: CASSHSTGQGIRDNEQFF. The CDR3 bases are TGTGCCAGCAGCCACTCAACGGGACAGGGGATCCGAGACAATGAGCAGTTCTTC.

V is TRBV6-1 and J is TRBJ2-3; the match to TRBD2 covers 9 bases. V trimming: 2 bases; J trimming: 4 bases; junction bases outside the gene matches: 13. The germline gives CDR1 MNHNS, CDR2 SASEGT. The CDR3 is 18 amino acids. The DNA for the CDR3 is TGTGCCAGCAGTGAATTGGGCGGGGGGGCCAGTCTCGCAGATACGCAGTATTTT. Amino acid sequence: CASSELGGGASLADTQYF.

This chain links TRBV3-1 (or the pseudogene TRBV3-2) with TRBJ2-2, with D perhaps TRBD1 (5 bases). The CDR3 loop spans 16 amino acids. Germline V gene sequence: CDR1 LGHDT, CDR2 YNNKEL (reference sequence). Trimming took off 4 bases at V and 5 bases at J, with 17 bases between the two ends. The CDR3 loop is CASSPKGQATTGELFF. CDR3 DNA sequence: TGTGCCAGCAGCCCAAAGGGGCAGGCCACGACCGGGGAGCTGTTTTTT.

This clone was detected only once. The rearrangement uses TRBV7-2 and TRBJ1-5; D gene ambiguous. CDR1 is SGHTA and CDR2 is FQGNSA in the germline V gene. V was cut by 1 base and J by 0 bases, with 7 bases left in between. CDR3 size: 15 residues. As DNA, the CDR3 is TGTGCCAGCAGCTTAGAGGCATATAGCAATCAGCCCCAGCATTTT. This sequence encodes CASSLEAYSNQPQHF.

The chain uses TRBV6-2 or TRBV6-3 and TRBJ2-5, with 8 bases matching TRBD1. The V and J ends lost 4 bases and 0 bases, in that order; junction bases with no gene match: 10. From germline, CDR1 is MNHEY and CDR2 SVGEGT. This CDR3 has 17 amino acids. CDR3 region: CASSSYGNRGYQETQYF. CDR3 in DNA: TGTGCCAGCAGTTCATACGGGAACAGGGGGTACCAAGAGACCCAGTACTTC.

The gene calls are TRBV9 and TRBJ2-7; no reliable D call. The germline gives CDR1 SGDLS, CDR2 YYNGEE. CDR3 length equals 15 residues. The V end was cut by 0 bases, the J end by 5 bases, with 15 bases between. In nucleotides, the CDR3 is TGTGCCAGCAGCGTAGAGGAAGGTAGGGCCGACGAGCAGTACTTC. This encodes CASSVEEGRADEQYF.